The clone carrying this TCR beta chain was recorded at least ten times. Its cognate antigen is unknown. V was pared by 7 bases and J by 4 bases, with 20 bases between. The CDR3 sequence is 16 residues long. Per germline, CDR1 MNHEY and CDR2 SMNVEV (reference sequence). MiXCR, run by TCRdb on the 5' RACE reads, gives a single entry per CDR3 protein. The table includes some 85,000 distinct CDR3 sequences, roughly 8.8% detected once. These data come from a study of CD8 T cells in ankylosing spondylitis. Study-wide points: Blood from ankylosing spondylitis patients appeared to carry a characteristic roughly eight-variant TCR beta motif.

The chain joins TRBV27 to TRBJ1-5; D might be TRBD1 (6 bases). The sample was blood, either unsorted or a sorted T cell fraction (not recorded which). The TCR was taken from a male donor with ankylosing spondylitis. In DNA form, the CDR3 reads TGTGCCAGCACCCCAATGGGCAGGGGTCATAATCAGCCCCAGCATTTT. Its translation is CASTPMGRGHNQPQHF.